These 25 T cell receptor beta chains came from one sample sequenced in a study of stem cell transplantation in POMP-related autoinflammatory disease (dated by TCRdb to the early 2020s). The protocol used for the library was the immunoSEQ multiplex PCR assay. The table comes from immuneACCESS by way of TCRdb, which keeps in-frame sequences with V and J called. Part of the clones is missing from these tables; in studies checked, under half for an unresolved V gene and the rest for unknown reasons. Counted in this sample were tens of thousands of clones; approximately 85% of them appeared once. Over 2.5% of the sample comes from the top ten. The time point tag for this specimen amounts to: before hematopoietic stem cell transplant. The sample here was CD4+ T cells from PBMCs, taken before stem cell transplantation. These receptors originate from a human donor with POMP-related autoinflammation and immune dysregulation (PRAID).

This clone has more than one count but fewer than ten. This rearrangement joins TRBV20-1 to TRBJ1-3; D gene uncertain. Germline values: CDR1 DFQATT, CDR2 SNEGSKA (reference sequence). The CDR3 totals 11 residues. As DNA, the CDR3 is TGCAGGCGGAGCTCTGGAAACACCATATATTTT. This translates into CRRSSGNTIYF.

The rearrangement links TRBV19 to TRBJ1-1, with 12 nucleotides matching TRBD1. The CDR3 spans 15 residues. The junction had 7 bases not matched to a gene; V was cut back by 5 bases and J by 6 bases. Per germline, CDR1 LNHDA and CDR2 SQIVND (reference sequence). CDR3 sequence reads: CASSGKGQGAAEAFF. As DNA, the CDR3 is TGTGCCAGTAGTGGGAAGGGACAGGGGGCTGCTGAAGCTTTCTTT. Complete variable domain (other parts from reference TRBV19 and TRBJ1-1): DGGITQSPKYLFRKEGQNVTLSCEQNLNHDAMYWYRQDPGQGLRLIYYSQIVNDFQKGDIAEGYSVSREKKESFPLTVTSAQKNPTAFYLCASSGKGQGAAEAFFGQGTRLTVV.

The chain uses TRBV2 and TRBJ2-3; maybe TRBD1 (6 bases). Per the germline V gene, CDR1 is SNHLY and CDR2 is FYNNEI. This CDR3 is 13 amino acids long. Trimming cost V 9 bases and J 4 bases, with 14 bases left between them. CDR3 protein: CASDQGISDTQYF. The CDR3 region has the DNA TGTGCCAGTGACCAGGGGATATCAGATACGCAGTATTTT.

The chain employs TRBV5-6 and TRBJ2-5, with 9 bases matching TRBD2. V trimming: 4 bases; J trimming: 2 bases; junction bases outside the gene matches: 6. From germline, CDR1 is SGHDT and CDR2 YYEEEE. This CDR3 contains 15 residues. This chain's CDR3 is CASSLYLAGQETQYF. The DNA for the CDR3 is TGTGCCAGCAGCCTATATCTAGCGGGGCAAGAGACCCAGTACTTC.

The rearrangement links TRBV5-1 to TRBJ2-7; D not certain. V lost 0 bases, J lost 2 bases, and 12 bases lay in between. The germline V gene encodes CDR1 SGHRS and CDR2 YFSETQ. The CDR3 loop spans 15 amino acids. The CDR3 DNA reads as TGCGCCAGCAGCTTGGGGACGGCTAAGACCTACGAGCAGTACTTC. This gives the protein CASSLGTAKTYEQYF. Combining the CDR3 with reference TRBV5-1 and TRBJ2-7 gives the whole variable domain KAGVTQTPRYLIKTRGQQVTLSCSPISGHRSVSWYQQTPGQGLQFLFEYFSETQRNKGNFPGRFSGRQFSNSRSEMNVSTLELGDSALYLCASSLGTAKTYEQYFGPGTRLTVT.

This chain joins TRBV9 and TRBJ1-1; D possibly corresponds to TRBD1 (5 bases). V was shortened by 3 bases and J by 3 bases, with 9 bases between the two germline ends. CDR3 length: 13 residues. The germline V gene encodes CDR1 SGDLS and CDR2 YYNGEE. In DNA form, the CDR3 reads TGTGCCAGCAGCGCTAGAGGGGACACTGAAGCTTTCTTT. Translation gives CASSARGDTEAFF.

The V gene is TRBV21-1, the J gene TRBJ1-5. TRBV21-1 is shown as a pseudogene. The CDR3 is made up of 16 amino acids. The DNA for the CDR3 is TGTGCCAGCAGCAAAGGGGGACGGACTTTGAATCAGCCCCAGCATTTT. The encoded protein is CASSKGGRTLNQPQHF.

The chain recombines TRBV5-6 with TRBJ1-2, with TRBD1 as a possible D gene (6 bases). This CDR3 spans 12 amino acids. V was cut by 6 bases and J by 5 bases, with 11 bases left in between. Per germline, CDR1 SGHDT and CDR2 YYEEEE. CDR3 residues: CASTRGGYGYTF. CDR3 DNA sequence: TGTGCCAGCACTCGAGGGGGTTATGGCTACACCTTC.

This sequence joins TRBV21-1 and TRBJ1-5. TRBV21-1 is given as a pseudogene. The CDR3 length is 16 residues. The CDR3 is CASSKGRRYSNQPQHF. The CDR3 DNA follows: TGTGCCAGCAGCAAAGGTCGAAGGTATAGCAATCAGCCCCAGCATTTT.

The rearrangement joins TRBV30 to TRBJ2-7; D perhaps matches TRBD1 (5 bases). V lost 0 bases and J 3 bases, leaving 12 bases between the germline ends. Germline-derived CDR1 and CDR2 are GTSNPN and SVGIG (reference sequence). CDR3 length: 14 amino acids. The CDR3 reads CAWSVQGGYYEQYF. The CDR3 DNA is TGTGCCTGGAGTGTCCAGGGCGGCTACTACGAGCAGTACTTC.

The rearrangement joins TRBV7-6 to TRBJ1-5, with D perhaps matching TRBD1 (6 bases). The germline V and J ends were trimmed by 2 bases and 9 bases, with 11 bases remaining between them. This CDR3 is built from 13 residues. Germline V gives CDR1 SGHVS, CDR2 FNYEAQ. The CDR3 DNA reads TGTGCCAGCAGCTTATCGGTCAGGGGGCCCCAGCATTTT. Translating gives CASSLSVRGPQHF. Looking up the rest from reference TRBV7-6 and TRBJ1-5 gives the full variable domain: GAGVSQSPRYKVTKRGQDVALRCDPISGHVSLYWYRQALGQGPEFLTYFNYEAQQDKSGLPNDRFSAERPEGSISTLTIQRTEQRDSAMYRCASSLSVRGPQHFGDGTRLSIL.

The chain couples TRBV28 to TRBJ1-4; the D is unclear. This CDR3 is 15 amino acids long. Germline V gene lookup returns CDR1 MDHEN and CDR2 SYDVKM. Trimming shortened V by 1 base and J by 0 bases, and 6 bases separated the two germline ends. In DNA, the CDR3 is TGTGCCAGCAGTTTATCCGGCGCAACTAATGAAAAACTGTTTTTT. Its protein is CASSLSGATNEKLFF.

The chain carries TRBV27 and TRBJ1-2; TRBD1 aligns across 7 bases. The CDR3 covers 17 residues. The ends lost 2 bases at V and 4 bases at J; junction bases unmatched: 13. The germline V gene encodes CDR1 MNHEY and CDR2 SMNVEV (reference sequence). The CDR3 sequence is CASSLVRGDSLGYGYTF. In DNA, the CDR3 is TGTGCCAGCAGTTTAGTCCGGGGGGACAGTCTCGGCTATGGCTACACCTTC.

The genes are TRBV7-2 and TRBJ2-7; D remains ambiguous. The CDR3 is made up of 14 amino acids. The germline gives CDR1 SGHTA, CDR2 FQGNSA. V lost 2 bases and J 3 bases, leaving 11 bases between the germline ends. For the CDR3, the DNA is TGTGCCAGCAGCTTATTCTCGGGCGGCTACGAGCAGTACTTC. Translated, it gives CASSLFSGGYEQYF.

The chain joins TRBV6-1 to TRBJ2-3; the D gene is possibly TRBD1 (6 bases). The V end lost 8 bases, the J end lost 5 bases, and 14 bases lay between the germline ends. The germline gives CDR1 MNHNS, CDR2 SASEGT. The CDR3 has 13 residues. The CDR3 nucleotides read TGTGCCAGCTGCCGACAGGACCAAGATACGCAGTATTTT. This encodes CASCRQDQDTQYF.

This chain uses TRBV28 with TRBJ2-7, with D perhaps matching TRBD2 (5 bases). The CDR3 totals 13 residues. V shed 7 bases and J shed 2 bases, with 12 bases lying between them. Germline CDR1 MDHEN, CDR2 SYDVKM. The CDR3 sequence: CASIGEKAYEQYF. In nucleotides, the CDR3 is TGTGCCAGCATTGGGGAGAAGGCCTACGAGCAGTACTTC.

The chain combines TRBV30 with TRBJ2-3; D possibly uses TRBD1 or TRBD2 (6 bases each). The CDR3 is 14 amino acids. Deletions cut 2 bases from V and 3 bases from J, with 12 bases between. The V gene's germline CDR1 is GTSNPN and CDR2 SVGIG (reference sequence). The CDR3 nucleotides are TGTGCCTGGAGTCGGGGGCAATTAACAGATACGCAGTATTTT. Translated: CAWSRGQLTDTQYF.

V gene TRBV28 combines with J gene TRBJ2-5; 14 bases agree with TRBD2. CDR1 and CDR2 from the germline V gene are MDHEN and SYDVKM. The CDR3 is 16 amino acids. Trimming took 6 bases from V and 2 from J; bases not matched to a gene: 5. The CDR3 is CASRPTSGRGQETQYF. CDR3 sequence (DNA): TGTGCCAGCAGGCCGACTAGCGGGAGGGGGCAAGAGACCCAGTACTTC.

The CDR3, as DNA: TGCGCCAGCAGCCCCACAGGGGGGAGGCCCGGGGAGCTGTTTTTT. Its protein product is CASSPTGGRPGELFF. This chain uses TRBV5-1 with TRBJ2-2, with 8 bases lining up with TRBD1. This CDR3 has 15 residues. CDR1 is SGHRS, CDR2 YFSETQ, per germline. J was trimmed by 6 bases and V by 4 bases; bases with no gene match: 8.

This clone has a handful of counts. This chain links TRBV19 with TRBJ1-5; perhaps TRBD1 as D (5 bases). CDR1 and CDR2 from the germline V gene are LNHDA and SQIVND (reference sequence). The CDR3 totals 14 residues. Trimming removed 6 bases at V and 3 bases at J, with 12 bases between. The CDR3 here is CASRATDFNQPQHF. The CDR3 DNA is TGTGCCAGTAGGGCGACAGACTTCAATCAGCCCCAGCATTTT.

This clone was seen a handful of times. The chain uses TRBV7-9 and TRBJ1-5, with TRBD1 matching 10 bases. Trimming at V came to 0 bases and at J to 2 bases, leaving 7 bases not matched to a gene. Germline loops: CDR1 SEHNR, CDR2 FQNEAQ (reference sequence). This CDR3 is 18 amino acids long. As DNA, the CDR3 is TGTGCCAGCAGCTTAGCGGGACAGGGGTTTGGGGGCAATCAGCCCCAGCATTTT. Translated: CASSLAGQGFGGNQPQHF.

This chain connects TRBV11-2 to TRBJ2-3; the D gene is possibly TRBD2 (7 bases). The CDR3 runs to 16 residues. Germline values: CDR1 SGHAT, CDR2 FQNNGV. The V gene lost 8 bases and the J gene lost 0 bases, with 18 bases spanning the gap. In DNA form, the CDR3 reads TGTGCCAGCTCGTGGGGGGGCCCAACTAGCACAGATACGCAGTATTTT. Its protein is CASSWGGPTSTDTQYF.

This clone was counted only a few times. This chain connects TRBV5-1 to TRBJ1-2; maybe TRBD1 (6 bases). Trimming shortened V by 1 base and J by 2 bases, and 9 bases separated the two germline ends. In germline, CDR1 is SGHRS, CDR2 YFSETQ. The length of the CDR3 is 14 residues. This CDR3 is CASSLLQGNYGYTF. As DNA, the CDR3 is TGCGCCAGCAGCTTGCTCCAGGGGAACTATGGCTACACCTTC. The full variable domain, with the rest looked up from reference TRBV5-1 and TRBJ1-2, is KAGVTQTPRYLIKTRGQQVTLSCSPISGHRSVSWYQQTPGQGLQFLFEYFSETQRNKGNFPGRFSGRQFSNSRSEMNVSTLELGDSALYLCASSLLQGNYGYTFGSGTRLTVV.

V usage is TRBV2 and J usage is TRBJ2-5; a weak D match, TRBD1 (5 bases). This CDR3 has 10 amino acids. Germline values: CDR1 SNHLY, CDR2 FYNNEI. With 10 bases removed from V and 5 bases from J, the gap between germline ends came to 8 bases. The chain's CDR3 is CATRVETQYF. The CDR3 DNA is TGTGCCACCAGGGTGGAGACCCAGTACTTC.

This clone was detected a few times. The V call is TRBV18, the J call TRBJ2-5, with TRBD2 matching 10 bases. The V gene end was trimmed by 1 base and the J gene end by 4 bases; junction bases not matched to a gene: 0. The CDR3 covers 14 residues. Germline V gives CDR1 KGHSH, CDR2 LQKENI. CDR3 residues: CASSPRTSGETQYF. CDR3 bases: TGTGCCAGCTCACCACGGACTAGCGGAGAGACCCAGTACTTC. The complete variable domain, with remaining parts taken from reference TRBV18 and TRBJ2-5, reads NAGVMQNPRHLVRRRGQEARLRCSPMKGHSHVYWYRQLPEEGLKFMVYLQKENIIDESGMPKERFSAEFPKEGPSILRIQQVVRGDSAAYFCASSPRTSGETQYFGPGTRLLVL.